These 15 T cell receptor beta chains were all obtained from the same sample, sequenced in a study of PD-L1 blockade in urothelial cancer. Clones were read by immunoSEQ multiplex PCR, and TCRdb kept only the in-frame ones, dropping some. The table includes some 71,000 clones, approximately 80% detected once. The time point is: pretreatment peripheral blood. This specimen consisted of PBMCs, obtained around atezolizumab (anti-PD-L1) treatment. Receptors were obtained from a man aged 40-50 years with urothelial cancer.

This chain connects TRBV6-6 to TRBJ2-1, with D possibly TRBD2 on 5 matching bases. The germline CDR1 and CDR2 sequences are MNHNY and SVGAGI (reference sequence). The CDR3 sequence is 13 residues long. The ends were cut back, 0 bases at V and 7 bases at J, with 7 bases in the middle. CDR3 sequence: CASSYSRENEQFF. The CDR3, as DNA: TGTGCCAGCAGTTACTCGAGGGAGAATGAGCAGTTCTTC.

The chain is built from TRBV19 and TRBJ2-1, with 10 positions matching TRBD2. Per germline, CDR1 LNHDA and CDR2 SQIVND (reference sequence). The CDR3 runs 15 residues. After removal of 3 bases from V and 4 bases from J, the junction contained 3 bases not matched to a gene. CDR3 loop: CASSIGLAVYNEQFF. As DNA, the CDR3 is TGTGCCAGTAGTATCGGACTAGCGGTTTACAATGAGCAGTTCTTC.

The chain has TRBV5-1 and TRBJ2-6; the D is unclear. With 0 bases removed from V and 0 bases from J, the gap between germline ends came to 7 bases. CDR1 SGHRS and CDR2 YFSETQ come from the germline V gene. This CDR3 comprises 16 residues. The CDR3 spells CASSLAVSSGANVLTF. The CDR3 nucleotides are TGCGCCAGCAGCTTGGCGGTGAGCTCTGGGGCCAACGTCCTGACTTTC.

The rearrangement joins TRBV2 to TRBJ2-1; 8 bases map to TRBD2. Trimming removed 7 bases from V and 1 base from J; junction bases left unmatched: 6. The CDR3 extends over 15 amino acids. Germline assignment: CDR1 SNHLY and CDR2 FYNNEI. As DNA, the CDR3 is TGTGCCAGCACCATACTAGCGGCATCCTACAATGAGCAGTTCTTC. As protein: CASTILAASYNEQFF.

In its sample, this clone was seen a few times. The V call is TRBV20-1, the J call TRBJ1-1; D uncertain. The CDR3 is 11 residues long. CDR1 DFQATT and CDR2 SNEGSKA come from the germline V gene (reference sequence). V was trimmed by 0 bases and J by 6 bases, leaving 5 bases between them. CDR3 nucleotide sequence: TGCAGTGCTAGAGATCTCGCTGAAGCTTTCTTT. Translating gives CSARDLAEAFF.

V is TRBV9 and J is TRBJ2-7; 9 bases agree with TRBD1. The CDR3 length is 13 residues. Germline V CDR1 and CDR2: SGDLS, YYNGEE. V lost 0 bases to trimming and J lost 5 bases; unmatched junction nucleotides: 0. In nucleotides, the CDR3 is TGTGCCAGCAGCGTAGGGGACAGGGACGAGCAGTACTTC. Residues: CASSVGDRDEQYF.

The chain employs TRBV15 and TRBJ1-5; TRBD1 might be the D (6 bases). CDR1 is LNHNV, CDR2 YYDKDF, per germline (reference sequence). The length of the CDR3 is 15 residues. Trimming pared 1 base from V and 2 bases from J, leaving 9 bases between. Here the CDR3 reads CATSRVNRGNQPQHF. CDR3 DNA sequence: TGTGCCACCAGCAGAGTTAACAGGGGCAATCAGCCCCAGCATTTT.

The rearrangement joins TRBV21-1 to TRBJ2-7; TRBD2, the D gene given by the table, was not confirmed from the DNA. TRBV21-1 has pseudogene status. The CDR3 sequence is 14 residues long. CDR3 region: CARTHLAGAYEQYF. The CDR3 nucleotides read TGTGCCAGAACTCACCTAGCGGGAGCCTACGAGCAGTACTTC.

This clone occurred once. This rearrangement joins TRBV7-9 to TRBJ1-1; a possible D gene is TRBD1 (6 bases). Trimming pared 8 bases from V and 5 bases from J, leaving 15 bases between. CDR1 is SEHNR and CDR2 is FQNEAQ in the germline V gene (reference sequence). CDR3 size: 13 residues. CDR3 residues: CASYSTGLTEAFF. The CDR3 DNA is TGTGCCAGCTACTCGACAGGACTTACTGAAGCTTTCTTT.

This clone has more than one count but fewer than ten. The chain has TRBV6-5 and TRBJ1-1, with no clear D. Germline V gene sequence: CDR1 MNHEY, CDR2 SVGAGI. CDR3 length: 12 residues. The V gene lost 5 bases and the J gene lost 4 bases, with 8 bases spanning the gap. The CDR3 reads CASSPSGTEAFF. Here the CDR3 DNA reads TGTGCCAGCAGTCCTTCCGGCACTGAAGCTTTCTTT.

This clone is a singleton in its sample. This chain links TRBV4-3 with TRBJ1-1, with TRBD1 identical over 9 bases. This CDR3 has 15 amino acids. CDR1 and CDR2 from the germline V gene are LGHNA and YSLEER. The V gene end was trimmed by 0 bases and the J gene end by 5 bases; junction bases not matched to a gene: 4. The CDR3 loop is CASSQDGTGKTEAFF. The CDR3 nucleotides read TGCGCCAGCAGCCAAGACGGGACAGGGAAGACTGAAGCTTTCTTT.

This rearrangement joins TRBV19 to TRBJ2-3; the match to TRBD2 covers 10 bases. The CDR3 length is 14 residues. V shed 5 bases and J 2 bases; nucleotides not matched to a gene: 1. CDR1 and CDR2 (germline): LNHDA, SQIVND (reference sequence). CDR3: CASSGLAVTDTQYF. The DNA of the CDR3 is TGTGCCAGTAGTGGACTAGCGGTCACAGATACGCAGTATTTT.

This clone has a handful of counts. The chain joins TRBV6-1 to TRBJ1-2; TRBD1 is a possible D gene (5 bases). Trimming stripped 6 bases from V and 7 bases from J, with 9 bases between. CDR3 length equals 11 residues. Germline V gene data show CDR1 as MNHNS and CDR2 as SASEGT. The CDR3 DNA is TGTGCCAGCAGCCAGGGCAGTGGCTACACCTTC. This sequence encodes CASSQGSGYTF.

This clone has only a few counts. The chain uses TRBV28 and TRBJ1-1; possible D gene TRBD1, 5 bases. Per germline, CDR1 MDHEN and CDR2 SYDVKM. The CDR3 extends over 14 amino acids. V lost 3 bases and J 1 base, leaving 9 bases between the germline ends. CDR3 amino acids: CASSLPGGNTEAFF. In DNA form, the CDR3 reads TGTGCCAGCAGTTTGCCCGGGGGGAACACTGAAGCTTTCTTT. Full variable domain (outside the CDR3, taken from reference TRBV28 and TRBJ1-1): DVKVTQSSRYLVKRTGEKVFLECVQDMDHENMFWYRQDPGLGLRLIYFSYDVKMKEKGDIPEGYSVSREKKERFSLILESASTNQTSMYLCASSLPGGNTEAFFGQGTRLTVV.

The chain uses TRBV10-2 and TRBJ1-1; D ambiguous. Trimming cost V 7 bases and J 2 bases, with 5 bases left between them. CDR1 is WSHSY and CDR2 is SAAADI in the germline V gene. The CDR3 has 11 residues. The CDR3: CASTLNTEAFF. In DNA form, the CDR3 reads TGCGCCAGCACCCTAAACACTGAAGCTTTCTTT.